The sequence of this T cell receptor beta chain was determined in a study of beta chain features in type 1 diabetes. Of note for this clone: Its antigen is unknown.

Once sorted, every population was more than 95% pure. Study-wide results and limits: In all four CD4+ subsets, TCRB CDR3 length was significantly, moderately reduced in type 1 diabetes.

Every isolated RNA sample was fully reverse transcribed, so sequencing captured expressed TCRB transcripts. Assay: immunoSEQ multiplex PCR; the TCRdb copy retains only in-frame clones and omits some. The table records some 350,000 clones, around 10% of them present only once. The CDR3 is 14 residues long. The germline gives CDR1 LGHNA, CDR2 YNFKEQ. Trimming stripped 5 bases from V and 0 bases from J, with 11 bases between. The receptor's source is a young man with type 1 diabetes. This chain connects TRBV4-2 to TRBJ2-7, with TRBD2 as a possible D gene (6 bases). Sequencing was done on a sample of central memory CD4+ T cells from blood. Here the CDR3 DNA reads TGTGCCAGCAGCGCCGGGGGACCCTCCTACGAGCAGTACTTC. Its protein product is CASSAGGPSYEQYF.